These 17 T cell receptor beta chains were all obtained from the same sample, sequenced in a study of beta chain features in type 1 diabetes. Overall study findings and caveats: For Type 1 diabetes patients, all four CD4+ subsets carried TCRB CDR3s that were moderately but significantly shorter.

Expressed TCRB transcripts got sequenced, as all isolated RNA was reverse transcribed. Produced via immunoSEQ multiplex PCR; TCRdb's table is partial and in-frame only. The table records hundreds of thousands of clones, approximately 9.9% of them present only once. The antigens of these receptors remain unknown. What was sequenced was central memory CD4+ T cells from blood. These receptors came from a young man with type 1 diabetes.

The chain is built from TRBV11-2 and TRBJ2-7; a weak D match, TRBD1 (6 bases). CDR3 length: 14 residues. The V end was cut by 5 bases, the J end by 0 bases, with 11 bases between. From germline, CDR1 is SGHAT and CDR2 FQNNGV. CDR3 nucleotides: TGTGCCAGCAGCCGAACGGACAGCTCCTACGAGCAGTACTTC. Translation: CASSRTDSSYEQYF.

The chain couples TRBV18 to TRBJ1-1, with D perhaps TRBD1 (6 bases). The CDR3 extends over 14 amino acids. V lost 4 bases, J lost 4 bases, and 13 bases lay in between. Per germline, CDR1 KGHSH and CDR2 LQKENI. The CDR3 here is CASSLSAGVTEAFF. Here the CDR3 DNA reads TGTGCCAGCTCACTTTCGGCAGGGGTCACTGAAGCTTTCTTT. Combining the CDR3 with reference TRBV18 and TRBJ1-1 gives the whole variable domain NAGVMQNPRHLVRRRGQEARLRCSPMKGHSHVYWYRQLPEEGLKFMVYLQKENIIDESGMPKERFSAEFPKEGPSILRIQQVVRGDSAAYFCASSLSAGVTEAFFGQGTRLTVV.

Turning to this clone: Other DNA sequences of this sample code for an identical CDR3. The rearrangement joins TRBV28 to TRBJ2-4; 7 bases match TRBD2. The junction had 3 bases not matched to a gene; V was cut back by 4 bases and J by 0 bases. Per germline, CDR1 MDHEN and CDR2 SYDVKM. The CDR3 loop spans 15 amino acids. The DNA of the CDR3 is TGTGCCAGCAGTTCTGGGGGGGTAGCCAAAAACATTCAGTACTTC. Protein product: CASSSGGVAKNIQYF.

This clone appeared a few times. The chain joins TRBV14 to TRBJ2-7; D is possibly TRBD1 (5 bases). The CDR3 extends over 13 amino acids. Germline V CDR1 and CDR2: SGHDN, FVKESK. Trimming left V 6 bases short and J 2 bases short, with 11 bases between. This CDR3 is CASSQGNTYEQYF. CDR3 nucleotides: TGTGCCAGCAGTCAGGGAAACACCTACGAGCAGTACTTC.

V gene TRBV29-1 combines with J gene TRBJ2-1, with 7 bases lining up with TRBD1. Germline CDR1 is SQVTM and CDR2 is ANQGSEA. The J segment lost 15 bases and the V segment lost 0 bases, leaving 17 bases of the junction unmatched. The CDR3 covers 15 residues. CDR3: CSVEDFVETGNVGFF. For the CDR3, the DNA is TGCAGCGTTGAAGATTTCGTCGAGACAGGGAACGTAGGGTTCTTC.

This clone was observed a handful of times. The rearrangement uses TRBV2 and TRBJ1-5; 9 bases are shared with TRBD1. This CDR3 has 15 residues. Germline CDR1 is SNHLY and CDR2 is FYNNEI. With 4 bases clipped from V and 6 bases from J, the junction kept 7 bases outside the gene matches. CDR3 DNA: TGTGCCAGCAGTGGAGGGACAGGGCGTGGTCAGCCCCAGCATTTT. Amino acid sequence: CASSGGTGRGQPQHF.

This sequence joins TRBV4-3 and TRBJ1-4, with a possible D match to TRBD1 (6 bases). Germline V gene lookup returns CDR1 LGHNA and CDR2 YSLEER. This CDR3 has 14 residues. V was cut by 3 bases and J by 10 bases, with 15 bases left in between. CDR3 DNA sequence: TGCGCCAGCAGCCAGGGAAGAACAGGGAGAAAACTGTTTTTT. Its protein is CASSQGRTGRKLFF.

The chain is built from TRBV28 and TRBJ2-7; 9 bases align to TRBD1. The CDR3 is made up of 16 amino acids. Germline V gives CDR1 MDHEN, CDR2 SYDVKM. V shed 3 bases, J shed 5 bases, and the junction held 11 bases outside the gene matches. CDR3 protein: CASSLTGQGRFNEQYF. In DNA form, the CDR3 reads TGTGCCAGCAGTTTGACAGGACAGGGGAGGTTCAACGAGCAGTACTTC.

This clone was observed a few times. This chain connects TRBV11-2 to TRBJ1-1; D possibly corresponds to TRBD1 (5 bases). CDR3 length equals 14 residues. Germline CDR1 SGHAT, CDR2 FQNNGV. The germline V and J ends were trimmed by 0 bases and 8 bases, with 13 bases remaining between them. CDR3 in amino acids: CASSLDGDATEAFF. DNA for the CDR3: TGTGCCAGCAGCTTAGACGGGGACGCTACAGAAGCTTTCTTT.

This clone was picked up a small number of times. The chain carries TRBV11-2 and TRBJ2-3, with TRBD1 as a possible D gene (5 bases). There are 15 residues in the CDR3. Germline V gene lookup returns CDR1 SGHAT and CDR2 FQNNGV. The V end was cut by 0 bases, the J end by 0 bases, with 7 bases between. CDR3 sequence: CASSLDGASTDTQYF. The CDR3 DNA sequence: TGTGCCAGCAGCTTAGATGGGGCTAGCACAGATACGCAGTATTTT.

The chain employs TRBV29-1 and TRBJ1-4; tentatively, D is TRBD1 (5 bases). Germline CDR1 SQVTM, CDR2 ANQGSEA. The V end was cut by 7 bases, the J end by 5 bases, with 14 bases between. The CDR3 is 13 amino acids. Written as DNA, the CDR3 is TGCAGCGCCTGGGGGGACGGCAATGAAAAACTGTTTTTT. Translation: CSAWGDGNEKLFF.

V is TRBV11-2 and J is TRBJ2-3, with D perhaps matching TRBD1 (5 bases). Between the trimmed V and J ends, which lost 1 base and 2 bases, there was a span of 10 bases. The germline V gene has CDR1 SGHAT and CDR2 FQNNGV. This CDR3 has 15 residues. CDR3 in amino acids: CASSLGRVPTDTQYF. CDR3 sequence (DNA): TGTGCCAGCAGCTTAGGCAGGGTCCCCACAGATACGCAGTATTTT.

The CDR3 protein is CASSLAMAPGETQYF. CDR3 in DNA: TGTGCCAGCAGCTTGGCGATGGCTCCGGGAGAGACCCAGTACTTC. The chain joins TRBV5-4 to TRBJ2-5; D is unresolved. This CDR3 region has 15 residues. The germline V gene has CDR1 SGHNT and CDR2 YYREEE (reference sequence). Trimming shortened V by 0 bases and J by 4 bases, and 13 bases separated the two germline ends.

In its sample, this clone was seen a few times. The CDR3 loop reads CASSLGPPWFNEQFF. CDR3 nucleotide sequence: TGCGCCAGCAGCCTAGGACCCCCTTGGTTCAATGAGCAGTTCTTC. This chain links TRBV5-1 with TRBJ2-1; D is unresolved. This CDR3 comprises 15 residues. CDR1 is SGHRS, CDR2 YFSETQ, per germline. V was trimmed by 4 bases and J by 6 bases, leaving 17 bases between them. The variable domain in full, with the rest retrieved from reference TRBV5-1 and TRBJ2-1, is KAGVTQTPRYLIKTRGQQVTLSCSPISGHRSVSWYQQTPGQGLQFLFEYFSETQRNKGNFPGRFSGRQFSNSRSEMNVSTLELGDSALYLCASSLGPPWFNEQFFGPGTRLTVL.

This clone was detected only a few times. V usage is TRBV6-5 and J usage is TRBJ2-7; TRBD1 agrees at 7 bases. Trimming at V came to 0 bases and at J to 0 bases, leaving 2 bases not matched to a gene. In germline, CDR1 is MNHEY, CDR2 SVGAGI. This CDR3 is built from 15 residues. The CDR3 bases are TGTGCCAGCAGTTACTCTTGGGACAGCTCCTACGAGCAGTACTTC. It yields the protein CASSYSWDSSYEQYF.

The table lists this clone with a few counts. The chain recombines TRBV29-1 with TRBJ2-5; TRBD1 aligns across 7 bases. The CDR3 sequence is 13 residues long. V dropped 3 bases and J dropped 5; count of bases not matched to a gene: 6. The V gene's germline CDR1 is SQVTM and CDR2 ANQGSEA. CDR3 protein: CSVDGQGEETQYF. Written as DNA, the CDR3 is TGCAGCGTTGACGGCCAGGGGGAGGAGACCCAGTACTTC.

This clone appeared a few times. V usage is TRBV5-4 and J usage is TRBJ1-1; weak D call: TRBD1 (5 bases). CDR1 and CDR2 from the germline V gene are SGHNT and YYREEE (reference sequence). Trimming cost V 1 base and J 4 bases, with 17 bases left between them. The CDR3 spans 16 residues. The CDR3 here is CASSLSQGSLSTEAFF. CDR3 bases: TGTGCCAGCAGCTTGAGCCAGGGTTCATTATCCACTGAAGCTTTCTTT. The full variable domain, completed using reference TRBV5-4 and TRBJ1-1, is ETGVTQSPTHLIKTRGQQVTLRCSSQSGHNTVSWYQQALGQGPQFIFQYYREEENGRGNFPPRFSGLQFPNYSSELNVNALELDDSALYLCASSLSQGSLSTEAFFGQGTRLTVV.